These 5 T cell receptor beta chains came from one sample sequenced in a study of blood T cell repertoires in COVID-19. Sequencing was performed with immunoSEQ multiplex PCR; in TCRdb, only in-frame clones are kept and a portion is missing. The sample yields 200,000 to 250,000 clones, about 82% seen once. Sequencing was carried out using peripheral blood. The origin of the receptors is a man older than 75 with acute or convalescent COVID-19.

The V gene is TRBV3-1 (or the pseudogene TRBV3-2), the J gene TRBJ2-2; D unclear. CDR3 length equals 15 residues. CDR1 is LGHDT and CDR2 is YNNKEL in the germline V gene (reference sequence). Trimming stripped 0 bases from V and 1 base from J, with 6 bases between. The CDR3 DNA reads as TGTGCCAGCAGCCAAGAGACTCTGAACACCGGGGAGCTGTTTTTT. This codes for CASSQETLNTGELFF.

There are a few counts of this clone. The rearrangement uses TRBV6-1 and TRBJ1-1; tentative D call: TRBD1 (6 bases). Germline CDR1 is MNHNS and CDR2 is SASEGT. V lost 2 bases and J 9 bases, leaving 16 bases between the germline ends. This CDR3 is built from 14 residues. The DNA of the CDR3 is TGTGCCAGCAGTGAATTCCCGGGACAAGGGCAAGCTTTCTTT. Amino acid sequence: CASSEFPGQGQAFF.

The V and J genes are TRBV7-6 and TRBJ1-6; the D gene is possibly TRBD1 (6 bases). Trimming pared 0 bases from V and 6 bases from J, leaving 15 bases between. Germline V gene sequence: CDR1 SGHVS, CDR2 FNYEAQ. The CDR3 spans 17 residues. The DNA for the CDR3 is TGTGCCAGCAGCTTAGCGGGGATGGACAGCAGTAATTCACCCCTCCACTTT. Protein: CASSLAGMDSSNSPLHF. Combining the CDR3 with reference TRBV7-6 and TRBJ1-6 gives the whole variable domain GAGVSQSPRYKVTKRGQDVALRCDPISGHVSLYWYRQALGQGPEFLTYFNYEAQQDKSGLPNDRFSAERPEGSISTLTIQRTEQRDSAMYRCASSLAGMDSSNSPLHFGNGTRLTVT.

A note on this clone: The same CDR3 arises from other DNA sequences in this sample as well. The chain joins TRBV28 to TRBJ2-3; 9 bases are a match to TRBD2. The V and J ends lost 3 bases and 2 bases, in that order; junction bases with no gene match: 3. The CDR3 is 15 residues long. Germline V lookup: CDR1 MDHEN, CDR2 SYDVKM. The CDR3 DNA reads TGTGCCAGCAGTTTGACTAGCGGCCTCACAGATACGCAGTATTTT. Amino acid sequence: CASSLTSGLTDTQYF.

The chain couples TRBV20-1 to TRBJ2-5; possible D gene TRBD2, 5 bases. The V and J ends lost 2 bases and 5 bases respectively, with 6 bases between them. Germline V gene data show CDR1 as DFQATT and CDR2 as SNEGSKA (reference sequence). This CDR3 spans 11 amino acids. The CDR3, as DNA: TGCAGTGCTAGATCGGGGGAGACCCAGTACTTC. Amino acids: CSARSGETQYF.